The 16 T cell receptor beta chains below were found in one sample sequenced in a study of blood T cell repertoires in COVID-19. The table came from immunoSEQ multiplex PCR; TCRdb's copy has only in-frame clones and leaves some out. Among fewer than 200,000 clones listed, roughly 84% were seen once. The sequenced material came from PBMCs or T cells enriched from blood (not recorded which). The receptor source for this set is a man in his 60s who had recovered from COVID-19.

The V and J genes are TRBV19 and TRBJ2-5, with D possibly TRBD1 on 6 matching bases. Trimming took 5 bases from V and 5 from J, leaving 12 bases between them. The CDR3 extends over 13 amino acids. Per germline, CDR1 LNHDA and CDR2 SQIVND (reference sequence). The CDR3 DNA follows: TGTGCCAGTAGTTCAGGGGTTGACGAGACCCAGTACTTC. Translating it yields CASSSGVDETQYF.

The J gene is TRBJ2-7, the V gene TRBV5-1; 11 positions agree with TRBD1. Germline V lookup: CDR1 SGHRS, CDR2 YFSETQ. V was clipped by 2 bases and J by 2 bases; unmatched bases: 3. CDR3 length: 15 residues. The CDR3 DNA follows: TGCGCCAGCAGCTTCAGGGACAGGGGGGCCTACGAGCAGTACTTC. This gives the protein CASSFRDRGAYEQYF. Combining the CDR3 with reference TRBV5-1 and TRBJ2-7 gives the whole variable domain KAGVTQTPRYLIKTRGQQVTLSCSPISGHRSVSWYQQTPGQGLQFLFEYFSETQRNKGNFPGRFSGRQFSNSRSEMNVSTLELGDSALYLCASSFRDRGAYEQYFGPGTRLTVT.

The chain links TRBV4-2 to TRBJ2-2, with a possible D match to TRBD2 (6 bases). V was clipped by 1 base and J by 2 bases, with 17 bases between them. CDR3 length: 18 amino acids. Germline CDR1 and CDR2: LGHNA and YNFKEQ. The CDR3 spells CASSQAMEASANTGELFF. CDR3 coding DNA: TGTGCCAGCAGCCAAGCGATGGAGGCTAGCGCTAACACCGGGGAGCTGTTTTTT.

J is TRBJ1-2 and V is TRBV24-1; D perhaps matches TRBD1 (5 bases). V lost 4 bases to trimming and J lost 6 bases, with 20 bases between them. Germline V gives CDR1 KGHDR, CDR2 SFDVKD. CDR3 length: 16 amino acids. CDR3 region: CATSDTFGTPGDGYTF. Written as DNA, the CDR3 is TGTGCCACCAGTGACACCTTCGGGACTCCCGGGGATGGCTACACCTTC.

Here the CDR3 DNA reads TGTGCCAGCAGCTTGAAAGGGAGGAACACTGAAGCTTTCTTT. Amino acids: CASSLKGRNTEAFF. The chain recombines TRBV5-4 with TRBJ1-1; no clear D. The CDR3 loop spans 14 amino acids. V was shortened by 1 base and J by 1 base, with 8 bases between the two germline ends. The germline V gene encodes CDR1 SGHNT and CDR2 YYREEE (reference sequence).

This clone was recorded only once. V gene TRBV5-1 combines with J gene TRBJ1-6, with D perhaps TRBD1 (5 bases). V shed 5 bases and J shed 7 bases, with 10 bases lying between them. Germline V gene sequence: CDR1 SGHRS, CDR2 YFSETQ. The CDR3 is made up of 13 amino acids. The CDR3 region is CASREPGNSPLHF. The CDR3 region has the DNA TGCGCCAGCAGGGAACCAGGGAATTCACCCCTCCACTTT.

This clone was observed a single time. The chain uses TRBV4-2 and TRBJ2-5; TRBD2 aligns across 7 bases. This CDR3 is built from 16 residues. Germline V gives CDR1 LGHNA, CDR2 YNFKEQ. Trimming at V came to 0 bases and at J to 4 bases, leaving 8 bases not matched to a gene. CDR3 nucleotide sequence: TGTGCCAGCAGCCAAGAAGTTGGCGGGAGAGGAGAGACCCAGTACTTC. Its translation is CASSQEVGGRGETQYF.

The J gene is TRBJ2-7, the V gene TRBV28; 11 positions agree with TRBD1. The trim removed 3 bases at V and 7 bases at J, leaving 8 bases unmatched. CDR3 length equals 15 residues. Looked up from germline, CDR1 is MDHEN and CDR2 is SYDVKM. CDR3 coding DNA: TGTGCCAGCAGTTTGCCGGGGACAGGGGGATCGGAGCAGTACTTC. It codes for CASSLPGTGGSEQYF.

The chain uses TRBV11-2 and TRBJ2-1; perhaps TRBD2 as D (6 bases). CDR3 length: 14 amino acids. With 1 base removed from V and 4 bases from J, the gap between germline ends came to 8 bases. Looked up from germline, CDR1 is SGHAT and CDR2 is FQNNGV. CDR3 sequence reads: CASSLAGEYNEQFF. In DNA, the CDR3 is TGTGCCAGCAGCTTAGCGGGAGAATACAATGAGCAGTTCTTC.

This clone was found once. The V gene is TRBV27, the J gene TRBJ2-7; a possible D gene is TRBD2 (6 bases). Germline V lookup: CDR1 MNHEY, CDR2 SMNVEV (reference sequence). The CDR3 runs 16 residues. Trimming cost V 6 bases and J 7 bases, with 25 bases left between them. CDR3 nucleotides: TGTGCCAGCAGCCGGAATCCGGGACTCATGACTATTGAGCAGTACTTC. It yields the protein CASSRNPGLMTIEQYF.

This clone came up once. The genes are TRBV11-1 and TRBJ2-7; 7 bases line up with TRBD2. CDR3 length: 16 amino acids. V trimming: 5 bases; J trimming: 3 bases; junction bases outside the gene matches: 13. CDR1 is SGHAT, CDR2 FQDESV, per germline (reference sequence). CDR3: CASSLGNSGQSYEQYF. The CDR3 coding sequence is TGTGCCAGCAGCCTAGGCAATAGCGGGCAAAGCTACGAGCAGTACTTC.

This chain's CDR3 is CASSQDPGGAREQFF. CDR3 in DNA: TGTGCCAGCAGCCAAGATCCCGGGGGGGCCCGTGAGCAGTTCTTC. This chain joins TRBV3-1 (or the pseudogene TRBV3-2) and TRBJ2-1; 8 bases map to TRBD2. V dropped 0 bases and J dropped 9; count of bases not matched to a gene: 7. This CDR3 region has 15 residues. CDR1 is LGHDT, CDR2 YNNKEL, per germline (reference sequence).

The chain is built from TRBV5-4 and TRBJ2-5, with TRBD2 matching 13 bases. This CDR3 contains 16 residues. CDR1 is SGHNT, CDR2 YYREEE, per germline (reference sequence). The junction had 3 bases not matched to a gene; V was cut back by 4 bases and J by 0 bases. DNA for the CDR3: TGTGCCAGCAGCCTCGGACTAGCGGGGGACCAAGAGACCCAGTACTTC. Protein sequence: CASSLGLAGDQETQYF.

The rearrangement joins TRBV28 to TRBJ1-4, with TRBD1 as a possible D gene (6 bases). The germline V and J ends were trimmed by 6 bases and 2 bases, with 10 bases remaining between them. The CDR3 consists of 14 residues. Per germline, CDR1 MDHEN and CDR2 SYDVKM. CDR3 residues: CASREGGTNEKLFF. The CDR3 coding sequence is TGTGCCAGCAGGGAAGGGGGTACTAATGAAAAACTGTTTTTT.

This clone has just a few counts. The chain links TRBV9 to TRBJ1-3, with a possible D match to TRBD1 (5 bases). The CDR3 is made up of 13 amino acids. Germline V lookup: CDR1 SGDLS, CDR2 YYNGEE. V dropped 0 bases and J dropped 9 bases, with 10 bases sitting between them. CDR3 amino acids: CASSVEQAGTIYF. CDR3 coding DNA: TGTGCCAGCAGCGTAGAACAGGCCGGCACCATATATTTT.

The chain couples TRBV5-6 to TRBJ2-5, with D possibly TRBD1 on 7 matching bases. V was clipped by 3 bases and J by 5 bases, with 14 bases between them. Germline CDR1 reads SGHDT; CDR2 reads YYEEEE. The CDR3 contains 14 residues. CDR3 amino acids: CASSYQGGEETQYF. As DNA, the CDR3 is TGTGCCAGCAGCTACCAGGGGGGCGAGGAGACCCAGTACTTC.